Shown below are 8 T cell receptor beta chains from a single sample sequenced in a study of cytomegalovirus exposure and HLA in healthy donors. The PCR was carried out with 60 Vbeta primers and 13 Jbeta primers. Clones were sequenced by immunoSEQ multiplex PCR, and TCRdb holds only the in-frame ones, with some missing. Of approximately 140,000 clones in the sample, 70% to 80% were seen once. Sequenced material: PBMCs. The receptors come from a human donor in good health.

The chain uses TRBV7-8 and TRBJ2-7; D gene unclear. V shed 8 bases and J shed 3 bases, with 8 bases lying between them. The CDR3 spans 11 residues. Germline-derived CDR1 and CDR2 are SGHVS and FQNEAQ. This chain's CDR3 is CASPTGYEQYF. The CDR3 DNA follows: TGTGCCAGCCCGACGGGCTACGAGCAGTACTTC. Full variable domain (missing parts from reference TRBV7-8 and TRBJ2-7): GAGVSQSPRYKVAKRGQDVALRCDPISGHVSLFWYQQALGQGPEFLTYFQNEAQLDKSGLPSDRFFAERPEGSVSTLKIQRTQQEDSAVYLCASPTGYEQYFGPGTRLTVT.

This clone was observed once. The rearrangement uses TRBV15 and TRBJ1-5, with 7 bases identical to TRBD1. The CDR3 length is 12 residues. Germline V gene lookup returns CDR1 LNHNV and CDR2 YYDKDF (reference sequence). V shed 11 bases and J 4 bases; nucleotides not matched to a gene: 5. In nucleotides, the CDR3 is TGTGCCGCGGGACAGATTAATCAGCCCCAGCATTTT. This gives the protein CAAGQINQPQHF.

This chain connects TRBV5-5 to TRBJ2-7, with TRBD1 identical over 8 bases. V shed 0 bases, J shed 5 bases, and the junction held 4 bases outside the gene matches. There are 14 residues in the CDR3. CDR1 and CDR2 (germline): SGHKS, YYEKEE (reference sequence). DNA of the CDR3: TGTGCCAGCAGCTTGGCAGGGGGCAACCACGAGCAGTACTTC. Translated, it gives CASSLAGGNHEQYF. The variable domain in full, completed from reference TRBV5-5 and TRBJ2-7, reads DAGVTQSPTHLIKTRGQQVTLRCSPISGHKSVSWYQQVLGQGPQFIFQYYEKEERGRGNFPDRFSARQFPNYSSELNVNALLLGDSALYLCASSLAGGNHEQYFGPGTRLTVT.

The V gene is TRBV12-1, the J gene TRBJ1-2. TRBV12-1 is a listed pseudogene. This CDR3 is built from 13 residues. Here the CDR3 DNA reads TGTGCCAGCAGCTTCCTAGGCTACTATGGCTACACCTTC. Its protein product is CASSFLGYYGYTF.

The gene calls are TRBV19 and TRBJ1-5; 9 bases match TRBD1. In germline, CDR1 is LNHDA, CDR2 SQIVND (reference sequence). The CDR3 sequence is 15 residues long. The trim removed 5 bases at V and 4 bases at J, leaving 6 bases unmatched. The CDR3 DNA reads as TGTGCCAGTAGTCCTGTGACAGGGGGTAATCAGCCCCAGCATTTT. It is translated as CASSPVTGGNQPQHF.

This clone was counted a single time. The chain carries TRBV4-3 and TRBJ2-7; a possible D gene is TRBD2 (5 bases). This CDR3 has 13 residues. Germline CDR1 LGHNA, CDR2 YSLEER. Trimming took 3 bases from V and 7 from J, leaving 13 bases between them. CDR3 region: CASSHAGSKEQYF. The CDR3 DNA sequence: TGCGCCAGCAGCCATGCTGGGAGCAAAGAGCAGTACTTC.

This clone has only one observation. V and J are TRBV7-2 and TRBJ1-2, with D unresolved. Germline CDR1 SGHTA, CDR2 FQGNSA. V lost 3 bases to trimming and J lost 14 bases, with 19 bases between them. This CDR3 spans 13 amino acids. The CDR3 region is CASSLDGDYGGTF. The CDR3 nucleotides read TGTGCCAGCAGCTTGGACGGTGACTATGGAGGAACCTTC.

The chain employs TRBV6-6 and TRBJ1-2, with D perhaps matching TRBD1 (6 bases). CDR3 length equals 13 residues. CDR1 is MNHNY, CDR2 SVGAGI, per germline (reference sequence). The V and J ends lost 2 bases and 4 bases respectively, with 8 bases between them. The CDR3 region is CASSYPQGYGYTF. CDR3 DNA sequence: TGTGCCAGCAGTTACCCACAGGGCTATGGCTACACCTTC.